Each of the 6 T cell receptor beta chains below was sequenced from the same sample in a study of cytomegalovirus exposure and HLA in healthy donors. Primers: 60 Vbeta forward and 13 Jbeta reverse. Here immunoSEQ multiplex PCR was the method, and the copy in TCRdb shows in-frame clones only, minus some. The sample consists of about 86,000 clones, 75% to 85% of them appearing once. The sequenced sample was PBMCs. All receptors derive from a woman in her 40s in good health and CMV-seropositive.

The chain uses TRBV9 and TRBJ1-2, with TRBD1 as a possible D gene (5 bases). The CDR3 length is 19 residues. V lost 5 bases and J 0 bases, leaving 26 bases between the germline ends. Germline CDR1 is SGDLS and CDR2 is YYNGEE. The chain's CDR3 is CASSGLVPQGEEANYGYTF. The CDR3 DNA reads TGTGCCAGCAGTGGATTAGTTCCTCAAGGGGAAGAAGCTAACTATGGCTACACCTTC.

This clone has only one observation. The V and J genes are TRBV28 and TRBJ2-1; TRBD2 matches at 8 bases. The length of the CDR3 is 14 residues. The germline gives CDR1 MDHEN, CDR2 SYDVKM. The V gene end was trimmed by 5 bases and the J gene end by 3 bases; junction bases not matched to a gene: 3. The chain's CDR3 is CASSTGTSYNEQFF. Here the CDR3 DNA reads TGTGCCAGCAGTACCGGGACTAGCTACAATGAGCAGTTCTTC.

The chain joins TRBV5-1 to TRBJ2-5; 7 bases are shared with TRBD1. The J call may be incorrect, as the DNA end agrees better with TRBJ2-7. Germline V gene data show CDR1 as SGHRS and CDR2 as YFSETQ. The CDR3 covers 12 residues. The CDR3 region is CASSKTGYEQYF. CDR3 bases: TGCGCCAGCAGCAAGACAGGGTACGAGCAGTACTTC.

On this clone itself: Compared with germline, one end of the junction differs, possibly owing to a read error. The rearrangement joins TRBV7-7 to TRBJ2-7; a weak D match, TRBD1 (7 bases). The V gene's germline CDR1 is SSHAT and CDR2 FNYEAQ (reference sequence). The CDR3 has 13 amino acids. Here the CDR3 DNA reads TGTGCTAGCAGCCATGCCAGGGGGGACAAAGTTGTCTTC. Translation gives CASSHARGDKVVF.

The chain joins TRBV5-6 to TRBJ2-4; 7 bases are shared with TRBD2. This CDR3 has 14 amino acids. Germline CDR1 and CDR2: SGHDT and YYEEEE. The junction had 7 bases not matched to a gene; V was cut back by 2 bases and J by 8 bases. The CDR3 nucleotides read TGTGCCAGCAGCTTACTAGCGAGGGAGGACATTCAGTACTTC. The encoded protein is CASSLLAREDIQYF.

The chain couples TRBV9 to TRBJ2-3; 8 bases agree with TRBD1. V lost 2 bases and J lost 5; bases outside the gene matches: 7. Germline assignment: CDR1 SGDLS and CDR2 YYNGEE. The CDR3 length is 15 residues. CDR3 nucleotide sequence: TGTGCCAGCAGCGTCCACAGGGGGGTTGAAGATACGCAGTATTTT. Translated: CASSVHRGVEDTQYF.